The clone carrying this TCR beta chain was seen a handful of times. Its antigen is as yet unknown. The sample originates from a study of CD8+CD57+ T cells in acquired aplastic anemia. Overall study: Among healthy donors, CD4+ cells averaged approximately 10 million reads.

Profiling of TCR beta VDJ combinations and CDR3 sequences used genomic DNA as template. TCRdb analysed the reads with MiXCR anew, one entry per CDR3 protein. In the table there are about 110,000 distinct CDR3 sequences, roughly 50% of which are singletons. Notes on the study in general: Patient and control CD8+ Simpson's diversity was not significantly different.

Germline V CDR1 and CDR2: SQVTM, ANQGSEA. V was pared by 1 base and J by 2 bases, with 11 bases between. This CDR3 spans 14 amino acids. V gene TRBV29-1 combines with J gene TRBJ1-2, with D tentatively TRBD1 (5 bases). Source material: sorted CD4+, CD8+, or CD8+CD57+ T cells (not recorded which) from PBMCs. This clonotype was sampled from a human donor in good health, serving as a control. The CDR3 here is CSVEGQLRNYGYTF. The CDR3 region has the DNA TGCAGCGTTGAAGGACAGCTTAGGAACTATGGCTACACCTTC.